The 32 T cell receptor beta chains in this list originate from one sample, sequenced in a study of response to subunit inactivated influenza vaccine. Using its own MiXCR run on the RT-PCR reads, TCRdb lists one record per CDR3 protein. The repertoire includes hundreds of thousands of distinct CDR3 sequences, 16% of them detected once, and 3% sits in the top ten. The sequencing here drew on CD4+ T cells sorted from PBMCs, taken approximately 25 months after vaccination. The receptors shown here come from a man aged 45-69 years who received an inactivated influenza vaccine.

This clonotype occurred many times. The V and J genes are TRBV6-2 or TRBV6-3 and TRBJ1-5, with D uncertain. CDR1 is MNHEY and CDR2 is SVGEGT in the germline V gene. The CDR3 has 14 amino acids. V was shortened by 2 bases and J by 4 bases, with 9 bases between the two germline ends. This chain's CDR3 is CASSYPSTNQPQHF. The CDR3 coding sequence is TGTGCCAGCAGTTACCCATCTACTAATCAGCCCCAGCATTTT.

The rearrangement links TRBV9 to TRBJ2-1; D remains ambiguous. Germline CDR1 reads SGDLS; CDR2 reads YYNGEE. V lost 0 bases and J 2 bases, leaving 9 bases between the germline ends. The CDR3 consists of 15 residues. CDR3 region: CASSVGGRTYNEQFF. CDR3 in DNA: TGTGCCAGCAGCGTAGGGGGAAGGACCTACAATGAGCAGTTCTTC.

In this sample, this clonotype turned up a few times. This rearrangement joins TRBV7-2 to TRBJ2-2, with D possibly being TRBD2 (5 bases). The CDR3 totals 16 residues. With 2 bases removed from V and 3 bases from J, the gap between germline ends came to 13 bases. In germline, CDR1 is SGHTA, CDR2 FQGNSA. CDR3 nucleotide sequence: TGTGCCAGCAGCTTAAACGGGGATCGGGACACCGGGGAGCTGTTTTTT. This encodes CASSLNGDRDTGELFF.

The chain joins TRBV3-1 to TRBJ2-2; tentative D call: TRBD1 (7 bases). The germline V gene encodes CDR1 LGHDT and CDR2 YNNKEL (reference sequence). The CDR3 is 15 amino acids. Trimming stripped 2 bases from V and 7 bases from J, with 14 bases between. CDR3 residues: CASSQKAGGIGELFF. In nucleotides, the CDR3 is TGTGCCAGCAGCCAAAAAGCAGGGGGGATCGGGGAGCTGTTTTTT.

The rearrangement joins TRBV5-1 to TRBJ1-1; 8 nucleotides line up with TRBD1. The CDR3 has 14 amino acids. CDR1 and CDR2 from the germline V gene are SGHRS and YFSETQ. V was pared by 6 bases and J by 3 bases, with 7 bases of the junction left unmatched. The CDR3 loop reads CASKQGVGDTEAFF. The CDR3 DNA is TGCGCCAGCAAACAGGGGGTTGGAGACACTGAAGCTTTCTTT.

This clonotype was seen many times. The V call is TRBV12-3 or TRBV12-4, the J call TRBJ2-2; no firm D call. Trimming cost V 6 bases and J 1 base, with 6 bases left between them. There are 13 residues in the CDR3. The CDR3 loop reads CASRQQNTGELFF. In DNA, the CDR3 is TGTGCCAGCAGACAGCAGAACACCGGGGAGCTGTTTTTT.

The sample holds a few counts of this clonotype. This chain links TRBV12-3 or TRBV12-4 with TRBJ2-1; TRBD2 matches 8 bases. After removal of 5 bases from V and 2 bases from J, the junction contained 5 bases not matched to a gene. The length of the CDR3 is 15 residues. The CDR3 region has the DNA TGTGCCAGCAGTCGAAGCGGGAGTGCCTACAATGAGCAGTTCTTC. Translating it yields CASSRSGSAYNEQFF.

This chain connects TRBV4-2 to TRBJ2-1, with a tentative D call TRBD1 (5 bases). The germline CDR1 and CDR2 sequences are LGHNA and YNFKEQ. The length of the CDR3 is 15 residues. V lost 1 base and J lost 5, with 12 bases in between. CDR3 bases: TGTGCCAGCAGCCAAGGGTCCCAGGGAAACAATGAGCAGTTCTTC. It codes for CASSQGSQGNNEQFF.

V gene TRBV29-1 combines with J gene TRBJ2-1; TRBD2 matches 8 bases. The V segment lost 2 bases and the J segment 1 base; nucleotides outside the gene matches: 4. Germline V gene lookup returns CDR1 SQVTM and CDR2 ANQGSEA. The length of the CDR3 is 15 residues. CDR3 nucleotide sequence: TGCAGCGTTGAAAGGGGACTAGAATCCTACAATGAGCAGTTCTTC. Encoded protein: CSVERGLESYNEQFF.

The chain uses TRBV7-9 and TRBJ1-1; 7 bases map to TRBD1. This CDR3 comprises 16 residues. The V gene end was trimmed by 0 bases and the J gene end by 3 bases; junction bases not matched to a gene: 7. The germline V gene encodes CDR1 SEHNR and CDR2 FQNEAQ (reference sequence). Here the CDR3 reads CASSLALTGAHTEAFF. As DNA, the CDR3 is TGTGCCAGCAGCTTAGCGCTAACAGGGGCTCACACTGAAGCTTTCTTT.

This chain links TRBV10-3 with TRBJ1-4, with no clear D. With 5 bases removed from V and 0 bases from J, the gap between germline ends came to 7 bases. The CDR3 is 14 amino acids. The germline V gene encodes CDR1 ENHRY and CDR2 SYGVKD. CDR3 region: CAISNQPTNEKLFF. The CDR3 DNA sequence: TGTGCCATCAGTAACCAGCCAACTAATGAAAAACTGTTTTTT.

CDR3 protein: CASSKPGLAGDTQYF. CDR3 sequence (DNA): TGTGCCAGCAGTAAGCCGGGACTAGCCGGAGATACGCAGTATTTT. The chain couples TRBV6-7 to TRBJ2-3, with 9 bases lining up with TRBD2. TRBV6-7 is marked as an open reading frame, function uncertain. The CDR3 covers 15 residues. The J segment lost 5 bases and the V segment lost 5 bases, leaving 8 bases of the junction unmatched.

In this sample, this clonotype turned up many times. V is TRBV12-3 or TRBV12-4 and J is TRBJ2-3, with D possibly TRBD1 on 6 matching bases. Deletions cut 0 bases from V and 5 bases from J, with 15 bases between. The CDR3 runs to 16 residues. The DNA of the CDR3 is TGTGCCAGCAGTTTAGCGCACGACAGGACCCGAGATACGCAGTATTTT. As protein: CASSLAHDRTRDTQYF.

A word on this clonotype: A much larger clone lies one base from this, so it may be a read error. The chain uses TRBV5-1 and TRBJ2-5, with D maybe TRBD2 (6 bases). V was cut by 2 bases and J by 10 bases, with 24 bases left in between. The CDR3 covers 16 residues. The germline CDR1 and CDR2 sequences are SGHRS and YFSETQ. CDR3: CASSFSLPGTRGIQYF. CDR3 DNA sequence: TGCGCCAGCAGCTTCTCCCTCCCAGGAACCCGGGGGATCCAGTACTTC.

This clonotype occurred a few times. The J gene is TRBJ2-1, the V gene TRBV4-2; 8 bases are shared with TRBD1. This CDR3 spans 17 amino acids. Germline CDR1 LGHNA, CDR2 YNFKEQ. The junction had 8 bases not matched to a gene; V was cut back by 1 base and J by 3 bases. CDR3: CASSQVGTGDFYNEQFF. The CDR3 bases are TGTGCCAGCAGCCAAGTGGGGACAGGAGATTTCTACAATGAGCAGTTCTTC.

In its sample, this clonotype was seen many times. The chain joins TRBV12-3 or TRBV12-4 to TRBJ2-3; 9 nucleotides agree with TRBD2. This CDR3 is built from 17 residues. Trimming took 0 bases from V and 4 from J; bases not matched to a gene: 8. CDR3 sequence reads: CASSLAPSSGSADTQYF. Here the CDR3 DNA reads TGTGCCAGCAGTTTAGCCCCGAGTAGCGGGAGTGCAGATACGCAGTATTTT.

This clonotype was observed a few times. The rearrangement joins TRBV9 to TRBJ2-1; no clear D. CDR1 SGDLS and CDR2 YYNGEE come from the germline V gene. V was pared by 0 bases and J by 0 bases, with 7 bases between. This CDR3 comprises 15 residues. The CDR3, as DNA: TGTGCCAGCAGCGTAGCTACCATCTCCTACAATGAGCAGTTCTTC. This encodes CASSVATISYNEQFF.

The chain uses TRBV20-1 and TRBJ1-5; a possible D gene is TRBD1 (5 bases). CDR1 is DFQATT and CDR2 is SNEGSKA in the germline V gene (reference sequence). The CDR3 runs 13 residues. Trimming cost V 6 bases and J 4 bases, with 13 bases left between them. This CDR3 is CSATRGTNQPQHF. The CDR3, as DNA: TGCAGTGCAACGAGAGGGACTAATCAGCCCCAGCATTTT.

This clonotype has a handful of counts. The V call is TRBV11-2, the J call TRBJ2-2, with TRBD2 as a possible D gene (6 bases). The ends were cut back, 7 bases at V and 1 base at J, with 13 bases in the middle. Germline loops: CDR1 SGHAT, CDR2 FQNNGV. This CDR3 is built from 15 residues. The CDR3: CASKPLGLNTGELFF. In nucleotides, the CDR3 is TGTGCCAGCAAGCCTTTGGGACTGAACACCGGGGAGCTGTTTTTT.

V and J are TRBV30 and TRBJ2-1, with D possibly matching TRBD2 (5 bases). The germline V gene has CDR1 GTSNPN and CDR2 SVGIG (reference sequence). The germline V and J ends were trimmed by 1 base and 3 bases, with 13 bases remaining between them. CDR3 length: 15 amino acids. The CDR3 protein is CAWSEGAHRYNEQFF. The CDR3 region has the DNA TGTGCCTGGAGTGAGGGAGCCCACCGCTACAATGAGCAGTTCTTC.

This clonotype was found a few times. V is TRBV4-2 and J is TRBJ1-1; perhaps TRBD1 as D (5 bases). From germline, CDR1 is LGHNA and CDR2 YNFKEQ. The V and J ends lost 1 base and 0 bases respectively, with 12 bases between them. There are 16 residues in the CDR3. In DNA form, the CDR3 reads TGTGCCAGCAGCCAAGGGGGAGACAGACTGAACACTGAAGCTTTCTTT. It is translated as CASSQGGDRLNTEAFF.

This chain connects TRBV3-1 to TRBJ1-2, with TRBD1 as a possible D gene (6 bases). The CDR3 runs to 13 residues. V was shortened by 7 bases and J by 8 bases, with 17 bases between the two germline ends. Germline-derived CDR1 and CDR2 are LGHDT and YNNKEL (reference sequence). CDR3 DNA: TGTGCCAGCACCCACGGGAAGGGGGACGGCTACACCTTC. Translating it yields CASTHGKGDGYTF.

The V call is TRBV4-3, the J call TRBJ2-7, with TRBD1 matching over 7 bases. Germline trimming cut 6 bases from V and 3 bases from J; bases unmatched to any gene: 11. The length of the CDR3 is 15 residues. Germline loops: CDR1 LGHNA, CDR2 YSLEER. The CDR3 coding sequence is TGCGCCAGCAGTCGACAGGGTGCAGCGAACTACGAGCAGTACTTC. Encoded protein: CASSRQGAANYEQYF.

A few counts support this clonotype. The chain recombines TRBV6-2 or TRBV6-3 with TRBJ1-1; D perhaps matches TRBD1 (5 bases). CDR3 length: 14 amino acids. Per the germline V gene, CDR1 is MNHEY and CDR2 is SVGEGT. Trimming removed 2 bases at V and 6 bases at J, with 13 bases between. The CDR3 DNA reads as TGTGCCAGCAGTTACGGGGGATTTTGGGCTGAAGCTTTCTTT. The encoded protein is CASSYGGFWAEAFF.

This chain connects TRBV20-1 to TRBJ2-5, with D perhaps assigned TRBD1 or TRBD2 (5 bases each). Germline lookup yields CDR1 DFQATT and CDR2 SNEGSKA (reference sequence). Between the trimmed V and J ends, which lost 5 bases and 11 bases, there was a span of 18 bases. CDR3 length: 12 amino acids. The DNA for the CDR3 is TGCAGTGCTTACCCCTCATCCGGGACGCAGTACTTC. Protein product: CSAYPSSGTQYF.

This clonotype turned up a few times. The chain employs TRBV3-1 and TRBJ1-1, with D possibly TRBD1 on 5 matching bases. Trimming stripped 1 base from V and 9 bases from J, with 9 bases between. CDR1 is LGHDT, CDR2 YNNKEL, per germline (reference sequence). The CDR3 totals 12 residues. CDR3 nucleotides: TGTGCCAGCAGCCAAGTCGGGGGAAAAGCTTTCTTT. Its translation is CASSQVGGKAFF.

This chain uses TRBV12-3 or TRBV12-4 with TRBJ1-1, with D tentatively TRBD1 (5 bases). Trimming took off 4 bases at V and 1 base at J, with 10 bases between the two ends. The CDR3 is made up of 14 amino acids. CDR3 residues: CASSWGTANTEAFF. CDR3 DNA: TGTGCCAGCAGTTGGGGGACCGCGAACACTGAAGCTTTCTTT.

The count of this clonotype is one. The V call is TRBV24-1, the J call TRBJ2-2; possibly TRBD2 for D (6 bases). The CDR3 runs 14 residues. Germline V gene data show CDR1 as KGHDR and CDR2 as SFDVKD. CDR3 region: CAPGRGGDTGELFF. The CDR3 region has the DNA TGTGCTCCCGGACGGGGAGGAGACACCGGGGAGCTGTTTTTT.

This clonotype was found a few times. The rearrangement links TRBV20-1 to TRBJ2-5; the D gene is possibly TRBD1 (6 bases). CDR3 size: 14 residues. Trimming stripped 5 bases from V and 2 bases from J, with 15 bases between. In germline, CDR1 is DFQATT, CDR2 SNEGSKA (reference sequence). The CDR3 sequence: CSAPRQARQETQYF. The CDR3 DNA sequence: TGCAGTGCTCCCCGACAGGCTCGGCAAGAGACCCAGTACTTC.

The CDR3 nucleotides are TGCAGTGCTAGAGATGTGAGGGGCCCAGCAACTAATGAAAAACTGTTTTTT. As protein: CSARDVRGPATNEKLFF. J is TRBJ1-4 and V is TRBV20-1, with D possibly TRBD1 on 5 matching bases. The CDR3 is 17 residues long. Germline-derived CDR1 and CDR2 are DFQATT and SNEGSKA (reference sequence). V lost 0 bases, J lost 0 bases, and 14 bases lay in between.

This rearrangement joins TRBV2 to TRBJ2-7, with TRBD1 matching over 11 bases. Germline V CDR1 and CDR2: SNHLY, FYNNEI. This CDR3 is 14 amino acids long. Trimming removed 7 bases from V and 6 bases from J; junction bases left unmatched: 8. The CDR3 sequence: CASNDMGQGGEQYF. The CDR3 DNA reads as TGTGCCAGCAATGACATGGGACAGGGGGGCGAGCAGTACTTC.

This clonotype has more than one count but fewer than ten. CDR3 coding DNA: TGTGCCAGCAGCTCAGGGGCGCAGCACACCGGGGAGCTGTTTTTT. Its protein is CASSSGAQHTGELFF. The chain recombines TRBV28 with TRBJ2-2; D is perhaps TRBD1 (6 bases). Germline CDR1 is MDHEN and CDR2 is SYDVKM. The ends were cut back, 6 bases at V and 3 bases at J, with 14 bases in the middle. The CDR3 runs 15 residues.